The T cell receptor (beta chain) described here comes from a study of regulatory T cells in long-lasting Graves disease. Study observations and caveats: Only peripheral blood was studied, not thyroid tissue.

Time point of the sample: persistent/refractory GD, antithyroid drugs over 5 years with positive TRAb. PBMC-extracted RNA yielded the TCR library. Points on this clonotype: Its matching antigen is unknown.

Investigators prepared the TCR beta libraries by applying iRepertoire HTBI primers and Arm-PCR of CDR3 regions. TCRdb passed the multiplex PCR reads through MiXCR, listing each CDR3 protein once. The sample lists about 340,000 distinct CDR3 sequences; roughly a fifth were seen once. The CDR3 spans 15 residues. CDR1 MNHNS and CDR2 SASEGT come from the germline V gene. Trimming took off 6 bases at V and 4 bases at J, with 18 bases between the two ends. The V call is TRBV6-1, the J call TRBJ1-1; TRBD1 might be the D (5 bases). This TCR came from a female donor with Graves disease. The material sequenced was peripheral blood mononuclear cells (PBMCs), taken when the disease was refractory, from a patient treated with antithyroid drugs. The CDR3 DNA sequence: TGTGCCAGCAGGTTAAAGGGGTTGGGTGTCACTGAAGCTTTCTTT. This encodes CASRLKGLGVTEAFF.